These 24 T cell receptor beta chains came from one sample sequenced in a study of T cells in Graves' hyperthyroidism and ophthalmopathy. Amplified regions were TCR beta CDR3 sequences from RNA transcripts. Primed by the HTBI set, a first-round RT-PCR was run on the TCR CDR3. TCRdb redid the calling of the multiplex PCR reads with MiXCR, one entry per CDR3 protein. The repertoire holds roughly 580,000 distinct CDR3 sequences, with about 15% as singletons. Sequences were obtained from blood. These receptor sequences come from a woman aged 30 to 39 with Graves' hyperthyroidism that later progressed to Graves' ophthalmopathy.

This clonotype was found many times. Written as DNA, the CDR3 is TGTGCCAGCAGTGAGCCACAGGGGAACTATGGCTACACCTTC. It encodes CASSEPQGNYGYTF. The chain is built from TRBV6-1 and TRBJ1-2; 7 bases agree with TRBD1. Per the germline V gene, CDR1 is MNHNS and CDR2 is SASEGT. The length of the CDR3 is 14 residues. Trimming at V came to 3 bases and at J to 2 bases, leaving 3 bases not matched to a gene.

The chain has TRBV30 and TRBJ2-1; TRBD1 is a possible D gene (5 bases). The CDR3 runs 17 residues. Germline V lookup: CDR1 GTSNPN, CDR2 SVGIG (reference sequence). V shed 4 bases and J shed 6 bases, with 25 bases lying between them. This CDR3 is CAWKGRTYGRRGNEQFF. The CDR3, as DNA: TGTGCCTGGAAGGGTAGGACCTACGGTCGAAGGGGCAATGAGCAGTTCTTC.

The V call is TRBV14, the J call TRBJ2-1; 10 nucleotides line up with TRBD1. Germline V gene lookup returns CDR1 SGHDN and CDR2 FVKESK. The CDR3 is made up of 19 amino acids. The junction had 18 bases not matched to a gene; V was cut back by 6 bases and J by 4 bases. DNA of the CDR3: TGTGCCAGCAGTCCCCGCCGGGACAGGGGTAAGTCAGAATACAATGAGCAGTTCTTC. This codes for CASSPRRDRGKSEYNEQFF.

This clonotype has a count of ten or more. The V and J genes are TRBV7-3 and TRBJ1-3; possible D gene TRBD1, 5 bases. Trimming took 4 bases from V and 4 from J, leaving 5 bases between them. The germline gives CDR1 SGHTA, CDR2 FQGTGA. There are 12 residues in the CDR3. The CDR3 DNA reads as TGTGCCAGCAGCTGGGACGGAAACACCATATATTTT. Protein product: CASSWDGNTIYF.

This clonotype was counted a single time. In DNA form, the CDR3 reads TGTGCCAGCAGCTTGGTGACAGGGTCATACAATGAGCAGTTCTTC. Translated: CASSLVTGSYNEQFF. The V call is TRBV5-6, the J call TRBJ2-1, with 7 bases matching TRBD1. Germline V gene data show CDR1 as SGHDT and CDR2 as YYEEEE. The CDR3 consists of 15 residues. The junction had 4 bases not matched to a gene; V was cut back by 0 bases and J by 4 bases.

The chain uses TRBV20-1 and TRBJ2-5, with 10 bases fitting TRBD2. The V segment lost 1 base and the J segment 4 bases; nucleotides outside the gene matches: 6. The CDR3 runs to 15 residues. The germline CDR1 and CDR2 sequences are DFQATT and SNEGSKA (reference sequence). CDR3 region: CSARGGAGGSETQYF. CDR3 DNA sequence: TGCAGTGCTAGAGGGGGAGCGGGAGGGTCAGAGACCCAGTACTTC.

The sample holds a few counts of this clonotype. The chain's CDR3 is CAFEGLAGGFFKETQYF. The CDR3 coding sequence is TGTGCCTTCGAGGGACTAGCGGGAGGCTTCTTCAAAGAGACCCAGTACTTC. V gene TRBV30 combines with J gene TRBJ2-5; 15 nucleotides align to TRBD2. Germline values: CDR1 GTSNPN, CDR2 SVGIG (reference sequence). The CDR3 extends over 17 amino acids. V gave up 7 bases and J gave up 3 bases; unmatched junction bases: 12.

In its sample, this clonotype was seen many times. The chain recombines TRBV5-1 with TRBJ1-6, with a tentative D call TRBD1 (5 bases). Germline CDR1 is SGHRS and CDR2 is YFSETQ. V was cut by 0 bases and J by 15 bases, with 13 bases left in between. This CDR3 has 13 amino acids. Written as DNA, the CDR3 is TGCGCCAGCAGCTTGGGAGGGACCCCGGTCCTCCACTTT. This sequence encodes CASSLGGTPVLHF.

J is TRBJ2-7 and V is TRBV7-9; TRBD1 might be the D (6 bases). Germline loops: CDR1 SEHNR, CDR2 FQNEAQ (reference sequence). The CDR3 is made up of 17 amino acids. Trimming stripped 4 bases from V and 0 bases from J, with 19 bases between. The CDR3, as DNA: TGTGCCAGCAGCTCCCCTCGGGACATTCCAAGCTCCTACGAGCAGTACTTC. Translation gives CASSSPRDIPSSYEQYF.

This clonotype has a count of ten or more. CDR3 residues: CASSPWGRGSYNEQFF. CDR3 in DNA: TGTGCCAGCAGCCCCTGGGGGAGGGGTTCCTACAATGAGCAGTTCTTC. The chain combines TRBV11-3 with TRBJ2-1; 7 bases agree with TRBD2. This CDR3 region has 16 residues. J lost 1 base, V lost 5 bases, and 8 bases had no gene match. Per the germline V gene, CDR1 is SGHNT and CDR2 is YENEEA.

This clonotype was recorded once. A much bigger clone sits one base away, suggesting this may be a read error. The CDR3 is CASRRGQLLGYGYTF. The CDR3 nucleotides are TGTGCCAGTAGACGAGGACAGCTCTTGGGCTATGGCTACACCTTC. The rearrangement links TRBV19 to TRBJ1-2; perhaps TRBD1 as D (6 bases). Germline loops: CDR1 LNHDA, CDR2 SQIVND (reference sequence). Trimming took 6 bases from V and 4 from J, leaving 18 bases between them. CDR3 length: 15 residues.

This clonotype was seen at least ten times. The chain carries TRBV28 and TRBJ2-7; 11 bases match TRBD2. The CDR3 extends over 15 amino acids. The V gene's germline CDR1 is MDHEN and CDR2 SYDVKM. Germline trimming cut 5 bases from V and 6 bases from J; bases unmatched to any gene: 9. CDR3 DNA: TGTGCCAGCAGTCTGACTAGCGGGATAACCCGCGAGCAGTACTTC. It codes for CASSLTSGITREQYF.

The chain recombines TRBV27 with TRBJ1-1, with 10 positions matching TRBD1. Germline lookup yields CDR1 MNHEY and CDR2 SMNVEV (reference sequence). V shed 1 base, J shed 3 bases, and the junction held 2 bases outside the gene matches. This CDR3 has 15 residues. The CDR3 nucleotides read TGTGCCAGCAGTTTATTGACAGGGGGCTACACTGAAGCTTTCTTT. It codes for CASSLLTGGYTEAFF.

Points on this clonotype: Being one base from a much bigger clone, this may be a read error. The chain links TRBV10-3 to TRBJ2-5; a weak D match, TRBD2 (5 bases). The CDR3 runs to 10 residues. V lost 8 bases, J lost 7 bases, and 8 bases lay in between. Germline V gives CDR1 ENHRY, CDR2 SYGVKD. The CDR3 reads CAIGGGTQYF. CDR3 coding DNA: TGTGCCATCGGAGGAGGGACCCAGTACTTC.

The sample holds a few counts of this clonotype. This sequence joins TRBV5-1 and TRBJ2-4; 9 positions agree with TRBD1. CDR3 length: 14 residues. Germline CDR1 SGHRS, CDR2 YFSETQ. The trim removed 3 bases at V and 8 bases at J, leaving 6 bases unmatched. The CDR3 bases are TGCGCCAGCAGCTCGGGACAGGGAGGGGACATTCAGTACTTC. Translated: CASSSGQGGDIQYF.

This clonotype was detected only a few times. It may be a read error: a sequence one base away is much more abundant. The V gene is TRBV11-3, the J gene TRBJ2-3, with D unresolved. Germline loops: CDR1 SGHNT, CDR2 YENEEA. The CDR3 length is 14 residues. DNA for the CDR3: TGTGCCTGCAGCTTAACCGATACCACAGATACGCAGTATTTT. As protein: CACSLTDTTDTQYF.

This clonotype has ten or more counts. At one end the junction does not follow the germline gene, possibly because of a read error. The chain combines TRBV3-1 with TRBJ1-1, with a possible D match to TRBD1 (5 bases). This CDR3 comprises 14 residues. Germline V CDR1 and CDR2: LGHDT, YNNKEL (reference sequence). In nucleotides, the CDR3 is TGTGCCAGCAGCCGAACAGGTGGGAACGCTGAAGCTTTCTTT. Its protein product is CASSRTGGNAEAFF.

At least ten counts were recorded for this clonotype. The rearrangement joins TRBV12-3 or TRBV12-4 to TRBJ2-7, with a possible D match to TRBD1 (5 bases). V lost 6 bases, J lost 7 bases, and 22 bases lay in between. The CDR3 length is 15 residues. In DNA form, the CDR3 reads TGTGCCAGCAGCTACCTGCAGGGCCCCCCACTGGAGCAGTACTTC. This translates into CASSYLQGPPLEQYF.

This clonotype was recorded many times. This sequence joins TRBV11-2 and TRBJ2-3, with D uncertain. Trimming pared 4 bases from V and 5 bases from J, leaving 19 bases between. Germline CDR1 and CDR2: SGHAT and FQNNGV. The CDR3 has 16 amino acids. The CDR3 protein is CASSSSSWRFEDTQYF. Written as DNA, the CDR3 is TGTGCCAGCAGCTCCTCTTCATGGAGATTTGAAGATACGCAGTATTTT.

In its sample, this clonotype was seen a few times. The chain employs TRBV18 and TRBJ2-1, with TRBD2 matching 8 bases. This CDR3 is 13 amino acids long. Germline CDR1 KGHSH, CDR2 LQKENI. After removal of 1 base from V and 15 bases from J, the junction contained 8 bases not matched to a gene. CDR3 protein: CASSPLWGLGMFF. CDR3 in DNA: TGTGCCAGCTCACCACTGTGGGGACTAGGGATGTTCTTC.

This clonotype was found a few times. This chain links TRBV3-1 with TRBJ1-1; D unclear. Trimming cost V 7 bases and J 1 base, with 13 bases left between them. CDR3 length: 14 residues. Germline V CDR1 and CDR2: LGHDT, YNNKEL (reference sequence). The CDR3 reads CASTPDGENTEAFF. The CDR3 coding sequence is TGTGCCAGCACCCCTGATGGGGAGAACACTGAAGCTTTCTTT. The whole variable domain, filled in from reference TRBV3-1 and TRBJ1-1, reads DTAVSQTPKYLVTQMGNDKSIKCEQNLGHDTMYWYKQDSKKFLKIMFSYNNKELIINETVPNRFSPKSPDKAHLNLHINSLELGDSAVYFCASTPDGENTEAFFGQGTRLTVV.

Concerning this clonotype: A single base separates this from a much larger clone, so it may be a read error. This rearrangement joins TRBV7-9 to TRBJ1-2; no clear D. Germline V gene sequence: CDR1 SEHNR, CDR2 FQNEAQ (reference sequence). The V end was cut by 5 bases, the J end by 4 bases, with 5 bases between. This CDR3 comprises 11 residues. CDR3 coding DNA: TGTGCCAGCAGCGACATCTATGGCTACACCTTC. Protein: CASSDIYGYTF.

This clonotype was seen at least ten times. The chain joins TRBV24-1 to TRBJ2-1; D perhaps matches TRBD2 (6 bases). The CDR3 totals 12 residues. Germline CDR1 is KGHDR and CDR2 is SFDVKD. The V end lost 6 bases, the J end lost 9 bases, and 11 bases lay between the germline ends. CDR3 in amino acids: CATSSGTPEQFF. In DNA form, the CDR3 reads TGTGCCACCAGTTCTGGGACTCCTGAGCAGTTCTTC.

This clonotype was observed many times. V usage is TRBV20-1 and J usage is TRBJ1-4; D is undetermined. V dropped 5 bases and J dropped 7 bases, with 11 bases sitting between them. The CDR3 sequence is 12 residues long. CDR1 is DFQATT and CDR2 is SNEGSKA in the germline V gene (reference sequence). The CDR3 sequence is CSAGPRGEKLFF. The CDR3 DNA is TGCAGTGCTGGGCCGAGAGGTGAAAAACTGTTTTTT.